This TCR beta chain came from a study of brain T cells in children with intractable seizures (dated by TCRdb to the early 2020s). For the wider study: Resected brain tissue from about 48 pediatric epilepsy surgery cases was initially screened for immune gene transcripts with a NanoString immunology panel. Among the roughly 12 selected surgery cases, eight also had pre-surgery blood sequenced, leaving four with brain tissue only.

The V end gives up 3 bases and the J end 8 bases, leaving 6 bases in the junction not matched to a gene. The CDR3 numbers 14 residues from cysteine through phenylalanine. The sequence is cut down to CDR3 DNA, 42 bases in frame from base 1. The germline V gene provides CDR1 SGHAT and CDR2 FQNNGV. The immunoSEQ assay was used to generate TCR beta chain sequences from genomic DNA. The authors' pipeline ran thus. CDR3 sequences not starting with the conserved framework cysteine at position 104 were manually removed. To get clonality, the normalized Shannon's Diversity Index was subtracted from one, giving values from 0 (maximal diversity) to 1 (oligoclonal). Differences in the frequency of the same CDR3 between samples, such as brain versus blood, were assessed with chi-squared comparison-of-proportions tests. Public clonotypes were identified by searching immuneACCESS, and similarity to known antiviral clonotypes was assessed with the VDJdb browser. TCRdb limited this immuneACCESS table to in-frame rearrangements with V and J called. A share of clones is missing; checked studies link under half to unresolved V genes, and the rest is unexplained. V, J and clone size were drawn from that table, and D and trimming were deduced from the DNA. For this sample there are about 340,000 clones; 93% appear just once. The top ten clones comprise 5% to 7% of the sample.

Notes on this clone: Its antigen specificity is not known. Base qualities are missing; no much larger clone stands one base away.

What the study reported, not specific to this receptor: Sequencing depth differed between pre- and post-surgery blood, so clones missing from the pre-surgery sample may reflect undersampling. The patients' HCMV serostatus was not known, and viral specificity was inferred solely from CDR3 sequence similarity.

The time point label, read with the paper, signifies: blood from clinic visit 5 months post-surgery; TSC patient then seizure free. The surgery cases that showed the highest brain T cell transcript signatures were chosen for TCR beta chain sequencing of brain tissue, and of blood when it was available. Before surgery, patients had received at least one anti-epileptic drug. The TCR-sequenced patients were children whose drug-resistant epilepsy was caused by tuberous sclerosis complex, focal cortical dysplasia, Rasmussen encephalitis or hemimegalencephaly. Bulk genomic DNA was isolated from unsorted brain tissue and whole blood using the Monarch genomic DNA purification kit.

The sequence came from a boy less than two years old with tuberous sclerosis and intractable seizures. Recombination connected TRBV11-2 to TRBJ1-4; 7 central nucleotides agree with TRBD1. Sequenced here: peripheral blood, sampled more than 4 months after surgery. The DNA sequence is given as TGTGCCAGCAGCTTTAGACAGGGCAGAGAAAAACTGTTTTTT. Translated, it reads CASSFRQGREKLFF.